Below, 6 T cell receptor beta chains from the same sample are listed, as sequenced in a study of graft-versus-host responses after intestinal transplantation. Antigens of these TCRs are unknown. The data were produced by immunoSEQ multiplex PCR, yet TCRdb's version contains in-frame clones alone and is incomplete. The profile shows about 100,000 clones, about 88% of them singletons. Sequenced material: unstimulated CD4+ T cells sorted from spleen or lymph node cells, taken before transplant. The receptors were gathered from a human donor who was the organ donor for an intestinal transplant.

The J gene is TRBJ2-3, the V gene TRBV27; 9 bases fit TRBD2. The length of the CDR3 is 16 residues. V lost 4 bases to trimming and J lost 4 bases; unmatched junction nucleotides: 9. Germline V gene lookup returns CDR1 MNHEY and CDR2 SMNVEV (reference sequence). CDR3 sequence reads: CASSWLAGSSPDTQYF. In DNA, the CDR3 is TGTGCCAGCAGTTGGCTAGCGGGGAGTTCCCCAGATACGCAGTATTTT.

The chain uses TRBV2 and TRBJ1-2; D ambiguous. Germline V gene lookup returns CDR1 SNHLY and CDR2 FYNNEI. V gave up 0 bases and J gave up 1 base, with 12 bases separating them. The CDR3 has 16 residues. The CDR3 coding sequence is TGTGCCAGCAGTGAAGCCCTGGAAGGAGTTAACTATGGCTACACCTTC. The encoded protein is CASSEALEGVNYGYTF. Filled out from reference TRBV2 and TRBJ1-2, the complete variable domain reads EPEVTQTPSHQVTQMGQEVILRCVPISNHLYFYWYRQILGQKVEFLVSFYNNEISEKSEIFDDQFSVERPDGSNFTLKIRSTKLEDSAMYFCASSEALEGVNYGYTFGSGTRLTVV.

The chain couples TRBV14 to TRBJ1-6; D gene ambiguous. Per the germline V gene, CDR1 is SGHDN and CDR2 is FVKESK. Trimming removed 3 bases at V and 0 bases at J, with 12 bases between. The CDR3 sequence is 17 residues long. CDR3 nucleotide sequence: TGTGCCAGCAGCCATCTTTTAGCCAGCTCCTATAATTCACCCCTCCACTTT. Protein: CASSHLLASSYNSPLHF.

With regard to this clone: This same CDR3 is encoded by further DNA sequences in the sample. The chain carries TRBV6-5 and TRBJ2-3, with D possibly being TRBD1 or TRBD2 (6 bases each). The V gene lost 0 bases and the J gene lost 2 bases, with 9 bases spanning the gap. Germline V CDR1 and CDR2: MNHEY, SVGAGI. The CDR3 consists of 15 residues. CDR3 region: CASSYSGGLTDTQYF. CDR3 DNA sequence: TGTGCCAGCAGTTACTCGGGGGGCCTCACAGATACGCAGTATTTT.

The gene calls are TRBV6-1 and TRBJ2-7; 9 bases fit TRBD1. The CDR3 sequence is 12 residues long. Germline-derived CDR1 and CDR2 are MNHNS and SASEGT. Germline trimming cut 8 bases from V and 3 bases from J; bases unmatched to any gene: 2. DNA of the CDR3: TGTGCCAGCGGGACAGGGATCTACGAGCAGTACTTC. Translation: CASGTGIYEQYF.

The genes are TRBV10-3 and TRBJ1-1, with D maybe TRBD1 (5 bases). Per germline, CDR1 ENHRY and CDR2 SYGVKD. V was trimmed by 6 bases and J by 0 bases, leaving 20 bases between them. This CDR3 has 17 amino acids. CDR3 nucleotides: TGTGCCATCAGCCCCGGACACTTAAATAACATGAACACTGAAGCTTTCTTT. Translated, it gives CAISPGHLNNMNTEAFF.